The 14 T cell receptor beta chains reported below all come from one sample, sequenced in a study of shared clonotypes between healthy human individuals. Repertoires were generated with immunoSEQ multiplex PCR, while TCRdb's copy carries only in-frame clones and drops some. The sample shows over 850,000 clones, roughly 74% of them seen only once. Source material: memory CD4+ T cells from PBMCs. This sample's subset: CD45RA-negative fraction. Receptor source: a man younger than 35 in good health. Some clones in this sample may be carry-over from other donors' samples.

CDR3 loop: CSVAGGAGYGYTF. In DNA, the CDR3 is TGCAGCGTAGCAGGGGGCGCGGGCTATGGCTACACCTTC. The chain links TRBV29-1 to TRBJ1-2; TRBD1 aligns across 8 bases. Germline V gene sequence: CDR1 SQVTM, CDR2 ANQGSEA. The CDR3 runs 13 residues. V shed 6 bases, J shed 4 bases, and the junction held 7 bases outside the gene matches. The variable domain in full, with the rest retrieved from reference TRBV29-1 and TRBJ1-2, is SAVISQKPSRDICQRGTSLTIQCQVDSQVTMMFWYRQQPGQSLTLIATANQGSEATYESGFVIDKFPISRPNLTFSTLTVSNMSPEDSSIYLCSVAGGAGYGYTFGSGTRLTVV.

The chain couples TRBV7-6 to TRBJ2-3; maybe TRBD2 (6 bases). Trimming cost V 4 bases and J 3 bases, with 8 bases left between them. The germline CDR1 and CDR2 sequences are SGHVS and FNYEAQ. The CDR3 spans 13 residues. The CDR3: CASSWEETDTQYF. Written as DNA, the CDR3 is TGTGCCAGCAGCTGGGAGGAGACAGATACGCAGTATTTT. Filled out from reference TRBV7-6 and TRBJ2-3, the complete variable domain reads GAGVSQSPRYKVTKRGQDVALRCDPISGHVSLYWYRQALGQGPEFLTYFNYEAQQDKSGLPNDRFSAERPEGSISTLTIQRTEQRDSAMYRCASSWEETDTQYFGPGTRLTVL.

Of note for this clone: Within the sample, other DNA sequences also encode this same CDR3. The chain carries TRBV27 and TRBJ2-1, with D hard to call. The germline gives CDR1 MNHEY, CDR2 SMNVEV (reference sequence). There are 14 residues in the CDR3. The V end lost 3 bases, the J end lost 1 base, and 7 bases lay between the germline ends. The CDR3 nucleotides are TGTGCCAGCAGTTTCGGCGGATCCTACAATGAGCAGTTCTTC. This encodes CASSFGGSYNEQFF.

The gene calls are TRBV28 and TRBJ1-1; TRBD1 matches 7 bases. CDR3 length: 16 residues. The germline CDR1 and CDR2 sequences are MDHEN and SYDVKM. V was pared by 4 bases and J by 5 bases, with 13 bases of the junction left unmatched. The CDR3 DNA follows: TGTGCCAGCAGTTCAGTGAAAGGGGGCTTGGGAACTGAAGCTTTCTTT. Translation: CASSSVKGGLGTEAFF. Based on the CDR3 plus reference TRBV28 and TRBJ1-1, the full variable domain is DVKVTQSSRYLVKRTGEKVFLECVQDMDHENMFWYRQDPGLGLRLIYFSYDVKMKEKGDIPEGYSVSREKKERFSLILESASTNQTSMYLCASSSVKGGLGTEAFFGQGTRLTVV.

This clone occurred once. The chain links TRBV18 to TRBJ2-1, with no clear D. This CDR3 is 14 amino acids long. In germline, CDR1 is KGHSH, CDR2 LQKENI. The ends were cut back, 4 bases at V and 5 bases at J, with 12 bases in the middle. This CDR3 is CASSQNALNNEQFF. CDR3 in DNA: TGTGCCAGCTCACAAAACGCACTAAACAATGAGCAGTTCTTC.

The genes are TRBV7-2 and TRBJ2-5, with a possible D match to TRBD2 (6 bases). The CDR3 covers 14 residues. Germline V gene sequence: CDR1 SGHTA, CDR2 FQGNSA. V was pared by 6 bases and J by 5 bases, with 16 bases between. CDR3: CASRPGDTRETQYF. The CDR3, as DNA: TGTGCCAGCAGGCCGGGAGATACTAGGGAGACCCAGTACTTC. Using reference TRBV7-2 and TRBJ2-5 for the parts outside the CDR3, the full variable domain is GAGVSQSPSNKVTEKGKDVELRCDPISGHTALYWYRQSLGQGLEFLIYFQGNSAPDKSGLPSDRFSAERTGGSVSTLTIQRTQQEDSAVYLCASRPGDTRETQYFGPGTRLLVL.

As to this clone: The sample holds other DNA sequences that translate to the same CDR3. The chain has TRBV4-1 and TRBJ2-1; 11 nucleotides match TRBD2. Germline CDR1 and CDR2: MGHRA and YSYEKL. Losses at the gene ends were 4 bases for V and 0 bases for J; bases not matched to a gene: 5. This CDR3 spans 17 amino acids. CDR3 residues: CASSPGLAVSSYNEQFF. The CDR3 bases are TGCGCCAGCAGCCCGGGACTAGCGGTTAGCTCCTACAATGAGCAGTTCTTC.

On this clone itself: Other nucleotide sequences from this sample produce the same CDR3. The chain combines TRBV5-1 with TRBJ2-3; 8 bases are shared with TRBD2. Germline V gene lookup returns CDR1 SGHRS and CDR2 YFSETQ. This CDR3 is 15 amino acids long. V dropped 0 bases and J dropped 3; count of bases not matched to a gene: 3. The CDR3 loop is CASSLGGGRTDTQYF. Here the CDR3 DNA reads TGCGCCAGCAGCTTGGGCGGCGGGAGGACAGATACGCAGTATTTT.

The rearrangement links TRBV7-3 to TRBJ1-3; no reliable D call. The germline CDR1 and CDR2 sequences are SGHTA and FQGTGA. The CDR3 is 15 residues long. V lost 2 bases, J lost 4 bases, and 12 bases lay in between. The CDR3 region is CASSLWSGRGNTIYF. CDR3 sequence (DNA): TGTGCCAGCAGCTTATGGTCCGGACGAGGAAACACCATATATTTT. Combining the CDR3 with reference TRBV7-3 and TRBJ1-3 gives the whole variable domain GAGVSQTPSNKVTEKGKYVELRCDPISGHTALYWYRQSLGQGPEFLIYFQGTGAADDSGLPNDRFFAVRPEGSVSTLKIQRTERGDSAVYLCASSLWSGRGNTIYFGEGSWLTVV.

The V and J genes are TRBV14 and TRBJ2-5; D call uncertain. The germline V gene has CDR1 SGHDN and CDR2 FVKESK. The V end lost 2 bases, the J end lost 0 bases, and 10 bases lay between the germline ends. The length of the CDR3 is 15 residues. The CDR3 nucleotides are TGTGCCAGCAGCCAAAGCGTGGAGTACCAAGAGACCCAGTACTTC. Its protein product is CASSQSVEYQETQYF.

CDR3 residues: CATSRDVQGYEQYF. CDR3 sequence (DNA): TGTGCCACCAGCAGAGATGTACAGGGTTACGAGCAGTACTTC. The chain recombines TRBV15 with TRBJ2-7, with a possible D match to TRBD1 (6 bases). CDR3 length equals 14 residues. CDR1 is LNHNV and CDR2 is YYDKDF in the germline V gene (reference sequence). Deletions cut 0 bases from V and 4 bases from J, with 10 bases between.

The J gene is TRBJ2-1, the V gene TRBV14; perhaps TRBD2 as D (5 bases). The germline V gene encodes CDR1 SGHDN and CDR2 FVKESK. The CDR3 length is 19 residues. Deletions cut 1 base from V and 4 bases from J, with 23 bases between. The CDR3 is CASSQAPGLPTMAYNEQFF. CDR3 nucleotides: TGTGCCAGCAGCCAAGCTCCCGGACTCCCGACTATGGCTTACAATGAGCAGTTCTTC.

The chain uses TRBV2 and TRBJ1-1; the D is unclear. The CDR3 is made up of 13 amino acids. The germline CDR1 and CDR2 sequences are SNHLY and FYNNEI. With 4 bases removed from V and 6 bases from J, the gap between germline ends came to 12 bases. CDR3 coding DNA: TGTGCCAGCAGTGTGGAGCGTTACGCTGAAGCTTTCTTT. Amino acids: CASSVERYAEAFF.

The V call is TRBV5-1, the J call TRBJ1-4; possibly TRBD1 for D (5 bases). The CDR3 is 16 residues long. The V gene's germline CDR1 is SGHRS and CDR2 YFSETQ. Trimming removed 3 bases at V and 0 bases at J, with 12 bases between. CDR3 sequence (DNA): TGCGCCAGCAGCTCCCTTGGGGGTGCAACTAATGAAAAACTGTTTTTT. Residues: CASSSLGGATNEKLFF.